A selection of T cell receptor beta chains follows, all from one sample in a study of cytomegalovirus exposure and HLA in healthy donors. Sequencing used immunoSEQ multiplex PCR; TCRdb keeps in-frame clones, though not all of them. The sample yields approximately 89,000 clones, approximately 65% seen once. The sample comprised PBMCs. Source of these receptors: a woman aged 25 to 39 in good health and CMV-seropositive. Each CDR3 is given with its conserved first and last residue. D genes are given only for firm matches. A row's size may be missing; if present it is once, few, many or a size class.

j_call v_call d_call clone_size cdr3_nt cdr3_aa
TRBJ2-3 TRBV4-1 - - TGCGCCAGCAGCCAAGGAGGCGGTACTAGCACAGATACGCAGTATTTT CASSQGGGTSTDTQYF
TRBJ1-2 TRBV2 TRBD1 few TGTGCCAGCAGTGAAAGGAGGGGGCGCGGCTATGGCTACACCTTC CASSERRGRGYGYTF
TRBJ2-3 TRBV7-9 - - TGTGCCAGCAGCTTAGCGGGGCTTTGGAATACGCAGTATTTT CASSLAGLWNTQYF
TRBJ1-1 TRBV28 TRBD1 - TGTGCCAGCAGTTTAGGCAGGGGGTTCGTTAACACTGAAGCTTTCTTT CASSLGRGFVNTEAFF
TRBJ1-6 TRBV18 TRBD1 - TGTGCCAGCTCATCCCCGGGACAGATAAATTCACCCCTCCACTTT CASSSPGQINSPLHF
TRBJ1-6 TRBV19 - - TGTGCCAGCAAATTGCAGGGGAGTTGGTTTTCACCCCTCCACTTT CASKLQGSWFSPLHF
TRBJ1-2 TRBV13 TRBD1 - TGTGCCAGCAGCTCAATGACAGGGGCCGAGGGATATGGCTACACCTTC CASSSMTGAEGYGYTF
TRBJ2-1 TRBV2 - - TGTGCCAGCACTCTGGGGCATCTGAACAATGAGCAGTTCTTC CASTLGHLNNEQFF
TRBJ1-1 TRBV19 - few TGTGCCAGTAGTATGGGGGGAGACACTGAAGCTTTCTTT CASSMGGDTEAFF
TRBJ2-7 TRBV19 - - TGTGCCCTCCTCCGCCCGGGAATCACCTACGAGCAGTACTTC CALLRPGITYEQYF
TRBJ2-7 TRBV6-6 - - TGTGCCAGCAGAAAGGGGTACGAGCAGTACTTC CASRKGYEQYF
TRBJ2-7 TRBV7-9 - - TGTGCCAGCAGCCCCCCTGGGGGCGAAGGCTACGAGCAGTACTTC CASSPPGGEGYEQYF
TRBJ1-2 TRBV6-1 - few TGTGCCAGCAGTGAGAACCCCAGCTATGGCTACACCTTC CASSENPSYGYTF
TRBJ1-3 TRBV4-3 TRBD1 few TGCGCCAGCAGCCAAGGGACAGGTAGAAACACCATATATTTT CASSQGTGRNTIYF
TRBJ2-5 TRBV18 TRBD1 - TGTGCCAGCTGTCCCGGGACAGGGTCGAGAGAGACCCAGTACTTC CASCPGTGSRETQYF
TRBJ1-1 TRBV12-5 - once TGTGCTAGTGGTTTGGTAATCGGGGGTAACACTGAAGCTTTCTTT CASGLVIGGNTEAFF
TRBJ2-1 TRBV7-9 - - TGTGCCAGCAGCATAAGACGGGACTGGTATGATGAGCAGTTCTTC CASSIRRDWYDEQFF
TRBJ1-2 TRBV19 - few TGTGCCAGTAGTGACCCGGGACACTTTAACTATGGCTACACCTTC CASSDPGHFNYGYTF
TRBJ2-3 TRBV7-9 TRBD2 - TGTGCCAGCAGCTTAAGATCCGCGGGGGAAGATACGCAGTATTTT CASSLRSAGEDTQYF
TRBJ2-1 TRBV6-1 - - TGTGCCAGCAGGGGGCTCCCTTACAATGAGCAGTTCTTC CASRGLPYNEQFF
TRBJ2-7 TRBV14 TRBD1 - TGTGCCAGCAGCTTACACAGGGGGGTTTACGAGCAGTACTTC CASSLHRGVYEQYF
TRBJ2-7 TRBV4-2 TRBD1 - TGTGCCAGCAGCCAAGATGGACAGGGTCTCTACGAGCAGTACTTC CASSQDGQGLYEQYF
TRBJ1-1 TRBV19 TRBD1 - TGTGCCAGTAGGGTTGGACAGGGCTGGACTGAAGCTTTCTTT CASRVGQGWTEAFF
TRBJ2-5 TRBV4-2 - - TGTGCCAGCAGCCAAGAGGCCCTCTCCCCGCTGACCCAGTACTTC CASSQEALSPLTQYF
TRBJ1-2 TRBV11-2 - - TGTGCCAGCAGCTTAGGCCCCACAGGGATCTATGGCTACACCTTC CASSLGPTGIYGYTF
TRBJ2-7 TRBV19 - few TGTGCCAGTAGTATTGTGGGGAGCCCCTACGAGCAGTACTTC CASSIVGSPYEQYF
TRBJ1-2 TRBV5-1 - - TGCGCCAGCAGCCCGGACACTAACTATGGCTACACCTTC CASSPDTNYGYTF
TRBJ1-1 TRBV6-1 - few TGTGCCAGCAGTGAGCAGGGAGGTACTGAAGCTTTCTTT CASSEQGGTEAFF
TRBJ2-3 TRBV21-1 - - TGTGCCAGCAGCAAAGCGCTTAGAACTATTAGCACAGATACGCAGTATTTT CASSKALRTISTDTQYF
TRBJ1-5 TRBV2 TRBD1 - TGTGCCAGCAGTGGGCAGGGGGATGGCCAGCCCCAGCATTTT CASSGQGDGQPQHF
TRBJ1-1 TRBV18 - - TGTGCCAGCTCAACGTCAGGCCCCCTCATGAACACTGAAGCTTTCTTT CASSTSGPLMNTEAFF
TRBJ2-2 TRBV7-3 - few TGTGCCAGCAGCTTAACGGCAGGGTATAGTACCGGGGAGCTGTTTTTT CASSLTAGYSTGELFF
TRBJ2-7 TRBV7-6 TRBD2 - TGTGCCAGCAGCTATTCTAGCGGGGGGGCCTACGAGCAGTACTTC CASSYSSGGAYEQYF
TRBJ2-7 TRBV28 - few TGTGCCACCCTGACTACATTCTCCTACGAGCAGTACTTC CATLTTFSYEQYF
TRBJ2-6 TRBV2 - - TGTGCCAGCAGTGTTTCCTCCTCTTCTGGGGCCAACGTCCTGACTTTC CASSVSSSSGANVLTF
TRBJ1-2 TRBV15 - few TGTGCCACCAGCAGAGATCTTCAGGGAGGCGGCTACACCTTC CATSRDLQGGGYTF
TRBJ2-7 TRBV9 TRBD1 - TGTGCCAGCAGCTTTGGGACAGGGGTCTACGAGCAGTACTTC CASSFGTGVYEQYF
TRBJ2-7 TRBV28 - - TGTGCCAGCAGTTTAGGCTCGTCCTACGAGCAGTACTTC CASSLGSSYEQYF
TRBJ2-1 TRBV2 TRBD2 - TGTGCCAGCAGGACTAGCGGGGGGCCCTCCTACAATGAGCAGTTCTTC CASRTSGGPSYNEQFF
TRBJ1-4 TRBV28 - - TGTGCCAGCAGTAGGGGGTTTAATGAAAAACTGTTTTTT CASSRGFNEKLFF
TRBJ2-7 TRBV25-1 TRBD1 - TGTGCCAGCAGTGAGGGGAACAGGGGAGTCTACGAGCAGTACTTC CASSEGNRGVYEQYF
TRBJ2-1 TRBV7-9 TRBD1 few TGTGCCAGCAGCACTAAAGGTAGGGACAGACCCTACAATGAGCAGTTCTTC CASSTKGRDRPYNEQFF
TRBJ1-2 TRBV7-2 TRBD1 few TGTGCCAGCAGCTTAGTGTCAGGGGGCAACTATGGCTACACCTTC CASSLVSGGNYGYTF
TRBJ2-1 TRBV7-2 TRBD2 - TGTGCCAGCAGCAAAACTAGCGGGGGAGCCTCCCTCTATGAGCAGTTCTTC CASSKTSGGASLYEQFF
TRBJ1-2 TRBV29-1 - - TGCAGCGTTGAAGAAAACTATGGCTACCCCTTC CSVEENYGYPF
TRBJ2-7 TRBV15 - - TGTGCCACCAGCAGAGAAGGGGTTTGGCAGTACTTC CATSREGVWQYF
TRBJ1-2 TRBV25-1 TRBD1 - TGTGCCAGCAGGGGAGACAGGGGGCAGGATGGCTACACCTTC CASRGDRGQDGYTF
TRBJ1-5 TRBV6-6 TRBD1 - TGTGCCAGCAGTTACTCACGACAGGGGGATCAGCCCCAGCATTTT CASSYSRQGDQPQHF
TRBJ2-3 TRBV5-1 TRBD2 - TGCGCCAGCAGCTTAGATTTAGCGGGGGGACCAAAAGATACGCAGTATTTT CASSLDLAGGPKDTQYF
TRBJ2-1 TRBV6-5 TRBD1 - TGTGCCAGCAGCTCCGGACAGGGGGCGTACAATGAGCAGTTCTTC CASSSGQGAYNEQFF
TRBJ1-1 TRBV7-9 TRBD1 - TGTGCCAGCAGCTTAGAGTCAGGGGGCGCCCCTAAAGCTTTCTTT CASSLESGGAPKAFF